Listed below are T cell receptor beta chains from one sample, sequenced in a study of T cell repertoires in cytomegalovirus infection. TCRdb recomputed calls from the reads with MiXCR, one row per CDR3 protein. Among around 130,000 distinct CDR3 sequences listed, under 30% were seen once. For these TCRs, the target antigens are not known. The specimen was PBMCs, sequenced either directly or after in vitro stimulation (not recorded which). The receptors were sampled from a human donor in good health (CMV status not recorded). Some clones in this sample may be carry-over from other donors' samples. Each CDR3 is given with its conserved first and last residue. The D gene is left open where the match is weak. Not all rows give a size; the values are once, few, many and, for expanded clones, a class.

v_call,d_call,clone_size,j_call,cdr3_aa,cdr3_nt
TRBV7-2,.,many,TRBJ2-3,CASTIRSTTTDTQYF,TGTGCCAGCACTATTAGATCGACTACCACAGATACGCAGTATTTT
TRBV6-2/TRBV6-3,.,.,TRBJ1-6,CASWDIGSPLHF,TGTGCCAGCTGGGATATTGGTTCACCCCTCCACTTT
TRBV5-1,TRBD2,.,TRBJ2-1,CASSLSASGVSNEQFF,TGCGCCAGCAGCTTGTCGGCTAGCGGGGTATCTAATGAGCAGTTCTTC
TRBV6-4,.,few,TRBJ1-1,CASSDRDNTEAFF,TGTGCCAGCAGTGACCGGGACAACACTGAAGCTTTCTTT
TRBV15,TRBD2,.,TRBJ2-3,CATSRELAGTDTQYF,TGTGCCACCAGCAGAGAGCTAGCGGGAACAGATACGCAGTATTTT
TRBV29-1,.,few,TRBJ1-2,CSASREGNYGYTF,TGCAGCGCCTCCCGGGAGGGGAACTATGGCTACACCTTC
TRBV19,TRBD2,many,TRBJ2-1,CASRSSGLRVNEQFF,TGTGCCAGTAGATCTAGCGGGCTAAGAGTCAATGAGCAGTTCTTC
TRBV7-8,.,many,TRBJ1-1,CASSSRWSNTEAFF,TGTGCCAGCAGCTCAAGGTGGTCCAACACTGAAGCTTTCTTT
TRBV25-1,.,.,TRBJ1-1,CASRGVGGNTEAFF,TGTGCCAGCAGGGGGGTCGGAGGGAACACTGAAGCTTTCTTT
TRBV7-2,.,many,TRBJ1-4,CASSYFGAQINEKLFF,TGTGCCAGCAGCTATTTCGGGGCACAAATCAATGAAAAACTGTTTTTT
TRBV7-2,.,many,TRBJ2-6,CASSLVGTSSGANVLTF,TGTGCCAGCAGCTTAGTTGGCACAAGCTCTGGGGCCAACGTCCTGACTTTC
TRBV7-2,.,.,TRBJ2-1,CASKGQGLDNEQFF,TGTGCCAGCAAAGGGCAGGGGTTGGACAATGAGCAGTTCTTC